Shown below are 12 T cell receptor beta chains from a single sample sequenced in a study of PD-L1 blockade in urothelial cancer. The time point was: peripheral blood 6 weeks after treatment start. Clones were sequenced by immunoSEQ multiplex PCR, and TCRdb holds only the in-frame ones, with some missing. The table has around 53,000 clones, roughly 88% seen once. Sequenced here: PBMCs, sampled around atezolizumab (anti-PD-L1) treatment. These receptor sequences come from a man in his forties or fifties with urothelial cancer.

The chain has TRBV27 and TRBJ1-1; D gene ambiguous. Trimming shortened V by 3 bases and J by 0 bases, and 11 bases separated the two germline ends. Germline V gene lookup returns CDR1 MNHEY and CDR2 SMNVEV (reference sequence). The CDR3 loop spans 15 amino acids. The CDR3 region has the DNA TGTGCCAGCAGTTTGAGAGTTCCTATGAACACTGAAGCTTTCTTT. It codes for CASSLRVPMNTEAFF.

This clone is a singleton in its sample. This CDR3 is CATSRGFGTEAFF. The CDR3 nucleotides are TGTGCCACCAGCAGAGGTTTCGGCACTGAAGCTTTCTTT. The chain joins TRBV15 to TRBJ1-1; no reliable D call. V shed 1 base and J shed 4 bases, with 7 bases lying between them. Germline CDR1 reads LNHNV; CDR2 reads YYDKDF (reference sequence). CDR3 size: 13 residues.

CDR3 nucleotides: TGTGCCAGCAGTGTTGAAGCAGGGAGGTTGTTTTTT. The encoded protein is CASSVEAGRLFF. V and J are TRBV2 and TRBJ2-2, with D tentatively TRBD2 (6 bases). The CDR3 loop spans 12 amino acids. Germline V lookup: CDR1 SNHLY, CDR2 FYNNEI. V lost 4 bases, J lost 15 bases, and 15 bases lay in between.

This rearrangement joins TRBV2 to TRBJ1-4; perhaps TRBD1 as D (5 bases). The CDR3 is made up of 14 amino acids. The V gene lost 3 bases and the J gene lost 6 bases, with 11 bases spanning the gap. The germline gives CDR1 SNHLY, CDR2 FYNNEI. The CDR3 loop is CASSEWQGHEKLFF. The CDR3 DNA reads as TGTGCCAGCAGTGAGTGGCAGGGCCATGAAAAACTGTTTTTT. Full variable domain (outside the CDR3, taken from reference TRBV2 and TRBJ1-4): EPEVTQTPSHQVTQMGQEVILRCVPISNHLYFYWYRQILGQKVEFLVSFYNNEISEKSEIFDDQFSVERPDGSNFTLKIRSTKLEDSAMYFCASSEWQGHEKLFFGSGTQLSVL.

The CDR3 region is CSALHTETQYF. The CDR3, as DNA: TGCAGTGCTCTCCACACGGAGACCCAGTACTTC. The chain links TRBV20-1 to TRBJ2-5; D is uncertain. V was clipped by 5 bases and J by 5 bases, with 9 bases between them. The germline V gene has CDR1 DFQATT and CDR2 SNEGSKA (reference sequence). The CDR3 is 11 residues long.

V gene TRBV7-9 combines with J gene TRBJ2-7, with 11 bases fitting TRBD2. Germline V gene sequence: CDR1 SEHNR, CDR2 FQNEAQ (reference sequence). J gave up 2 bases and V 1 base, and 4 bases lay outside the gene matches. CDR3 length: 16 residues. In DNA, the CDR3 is TGTGCCAGCAGCTTAGTCCTAGCGGGAGGACCCTACGAGCAGTACTTC. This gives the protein CASSLVLAGGPYEQYF. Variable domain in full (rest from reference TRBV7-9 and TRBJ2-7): DTGVSQNPRHKITKRGQNVTFRCDPISEHNRLYWYRQTLGQGPEFLTYFQNEAQLEKSRLLSDRFSAERPKGSFSTLEIQRTEQGDSAMYLCASSLVLAGGPYEQYFGPGTRLTVT.

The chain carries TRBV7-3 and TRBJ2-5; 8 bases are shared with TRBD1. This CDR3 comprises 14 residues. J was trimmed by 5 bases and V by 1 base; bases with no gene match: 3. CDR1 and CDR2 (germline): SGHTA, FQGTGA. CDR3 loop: CASSLNGDRETQYF. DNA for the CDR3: TGTGCCAGCAGCTTAAATGGGGACAGGGAGACCCAGTACTTC.

DNA of the CDR3: TGTGCCAGCAGTGAAGCGCGACGTACGGGGGAGACCCAGTACTTC. Amino acids: CASSEARRTGETQYF. V is TRBV6-1 and J is TRBJ2-5, with D possibly being TRBD2 (5 bases). From germline, CDR1 is MNHNS and CDR2 SASEGT. V was trimmed by 0 bases and J by 5 bases, leaving 13 bases between them. The CDR3 consists of 15 residues.

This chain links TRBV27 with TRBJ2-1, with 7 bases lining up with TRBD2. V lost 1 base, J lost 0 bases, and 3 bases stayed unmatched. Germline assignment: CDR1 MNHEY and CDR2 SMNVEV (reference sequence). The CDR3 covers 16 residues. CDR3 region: CASSLYGGSSYNEQFF. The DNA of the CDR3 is TGTGCCAGCAGTTTATACGGCGGGAGCTCCTACAATGAGCAGTTCTTC.

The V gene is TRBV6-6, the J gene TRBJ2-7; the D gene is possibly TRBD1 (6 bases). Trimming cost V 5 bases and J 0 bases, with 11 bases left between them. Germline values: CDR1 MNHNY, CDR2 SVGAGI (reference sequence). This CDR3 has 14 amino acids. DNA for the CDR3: TGTGCCAGCAGTCGGACAGTATCCTCCTACGAGCAGTACTTC. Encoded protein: CASSRTVSSYEQYF.

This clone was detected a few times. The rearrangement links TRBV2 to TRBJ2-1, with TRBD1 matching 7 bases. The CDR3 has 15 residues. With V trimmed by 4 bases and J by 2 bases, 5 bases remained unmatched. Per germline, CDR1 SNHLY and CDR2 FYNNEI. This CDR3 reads CASSVQGEAYNEQFF. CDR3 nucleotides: TGTGCCAGCAGTGTCCAGGGGGAAGCCTACAATGAGCAGTTCTTC.

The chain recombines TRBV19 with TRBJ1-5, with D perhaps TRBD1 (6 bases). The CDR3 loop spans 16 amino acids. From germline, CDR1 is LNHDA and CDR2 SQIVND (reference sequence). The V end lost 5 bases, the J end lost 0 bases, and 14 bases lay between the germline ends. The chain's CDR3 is CASSLRDTYSNQPQHF. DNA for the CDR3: TGTGCCAGTAGTCTCCGGGACACCTATAGCAATCAGCCCCAGCATTTT.